This passage covers 3 T cell receptor beta chains from one sample sequenced in a study of T cell responses to AZD1222 COVID-19 vaccine. The method was immunoSEQ multiplex PCR; TCRdb's version includes in-frame clones alone and lacks a portion of them. The sample has around 120,000 clones; 92% are singletons. Sample: peripheral blood, taken on day 0 of AZD1222 vaccination. These receptors were obtained from an adult in good health.

The chain carries TRBV30 and TRBJ1-1, with 10 bases matching TRBD1. Germline-derived CDR1 and CDR2 are GTSNPN and SVGIG (reference sequence). This CDR3 has 16 residues. The V segment lost 3 bases and the J segment 7 bases; nucleotides outside the gene matches: 14. The CDR3 DNA reads TGTGCCTGGAGGGACCGACAGGGGGCGCCCCGGGGTGAAGCTTTCTTT. Translated: CAWRDRQGAPRGEAFF.

V is TRBV7-6 and J is TRBJ2-3; a possible D gene is TRBD2 (5 bases). This CDR3 is 15 amino acids long. V was cut by 4 bases and J by 2 bases, with 13 bases left in between. Germline loops: CDR1 SGHVS, CDR2 FNYEAQ. CDR3 sequence (DNA): TGTGCCAGCAGCTCCAGCGGATACCCCACAGATACGCAGTATTTT. Translated: CASSSSGYPTDTQYF.

The rearrangement uses TRBV28 and TRBJ1-2; TRBD1 might be the D (5 bases). V lost 5 bases, J lost 4 bases, and 14 bases lay in between. Germline CDR1 reads MDHEN; CDR2 reads SYDVKM. This CDR3 is built from 14 residues. For the CDR3, the DNA is TGTGCCAGCAGTACCCCGGGACCGGGCTATGGCTACACCTTC. Translated, it gives CASSTPGPGYGYTF.